In its sample, the clone carrying this T cell receptor (beta chain) is medium-sized (0.01 to 0.1%). Its specificity is not known. This beta chain was picked up by a library intended for alpha chains and is off target, so its count carries little meaning. Described time point: blood taken at disease recurrence. Researchers sequenced whole RNA taken from tumor, nontumor lung or frozen PBMC without sorting. The V and J ends lost 6 bases and 5 bases respectively, with 15 bases between them. The CDR3 length is 13 residues. Looked up from germline, CDR1 is SQVTM and CDR2 is ANQGSEA. This specimen belongs to a study of spatial heterogeneity in lung cancer. Overall study context: Samples came from 70 to 80 TRACERx patients with untreated early-stage lung cancer.

Every cDNA TCR molecule received its own unique molecular identifier. From the 5' RACE reads, TCRdb called clonotypes with MiXCR, one entry per CDR3 protein. The sample contains 8,000 to 10,000 distinct CDR3 sequences, roughly 4% of which appear only once. Study-level points and caveats: Ubiquitous expanded tumor TCRs appeared in blood more at resection than follow-up.

The source of this sequence is a female donor with early-stage non-small cell lung cancer. The V gene is TRBV29-1, the J gene TRBJ2-3; possible D gene TRBD1, 6 bases. Source: PBMCs, taken at recurrence. The CDR3 here is CSVEDRAQDTQYF. CDR3 in DNA: TGCAGCGTCGAGGACAGAGCACAAGATACGCAGTATTTT.